Included here is one TCR beta chain sequence, with context. What this receptor recognizes is not known. Base qualities are missing; no much larger clone stands one base away. Other DNA variants within this sample encode the same CDR3. The sample comes from a study of Ad26.COV2.S vaccination and SARS-CoV-2 variants listed by TCRdb under 2021. Regarding the research as a whole: Donors in the vaccine arm were drawn from COV1001, a phase I-IIa trial of Ad26.COV2.S in healthy adults that was multicentre, randomized, double-blind and placebo-controlled. Ad26.COV2.S was given intramuscularly at 5x10^10 or 1x10^11 viral particles, as a single shot or as two shots 56 days apart. TCRbeta repertoire sequencing was used to assess the specificity and breadth of SARS-CoV-2-reactive T cell receptors after Ad26.COV2.S vaccination. A total of around 32 samples were included in the TCR-sequenced set, comprising around 19 Ad26.COV2.S vaccine recipients, 5 placebo recipients and 8 SARS-CoV-2 convalescent individuals. Trial participants were randomized into five groups of five: low-dose or high-dose Ad26.COV2.S given once or twice, or placebo on both occasions. Throughout the experiments and outcome assessment, investigators stayed blinded to trial group allocation.

The paper as a whole reports these results and caveats: After vaccination, spike-specific CD8+ and CD4+ T cell responses were reported to show substantial breadth. Ad26.COV2.S recipients had higher spike-specific TCR breadth than placebo recipients (P = 0.0014). Vaccine and placebo recipients had comparable non-spike TCR breadth, which fits with the vaccine containing only spike. The study lacked the statistical power to compare responses across vaccine doses or regimens. According to the authors, total T cell responses may have been underestimated by the TCR breadth and depth analyses.

The immunoSEQ Assay was used to sequence TCRbeta CDR3 regions. After extraction, genomic DNA underwent amplification by bias-controlled multiplex PCR, followed by high-throughput sequencing. In the authors' own workflow: To quantify the absolute abundance of every unique TCRbeta CDR3 region, sequences were collapsed and filtered. T cell fraction was estimated by normalizing TCRbeta template counts to usable DNA, with usable DNA measured through amplification of reference genes found in all nucleated cells. Repertoire TCRs were annotated as SARS-CoV-2-specific by exact matching of V gene, CDR3 amino acid sequence and J gene to a known reactive TCR set. The reference SARS-CoV-2 TCR set came from MIRA and was filtered for enrichment in COVID-19-positive ImmuneCODE repertoires, removing public or cross-reactive TCRs. Based on the MIRA antigens, annotated TCRs were further analysed at the level of specific ORF or position within ORF. Breadth was defined as the number of annotated unique rearrangements divided by the total number of unique productive rearrangements, and depth was defined as the summed frequency of the annotated unique rearrangements. Two-sided Wilcoxon rank-sum tests were applied when comparing TCR breadth between groups. TCRdb carries this immuneACCESS record with in-frame sequences only. Its versions omit some clonotypes, under half of them owing to an unresolved V gene in the studies checked, with the rest unexplained. V and J calls and clone size come straight from that table; D and trimming were deduced from the DNA. The sample table lists around 300,000 clones, about 88% of them with a count of one. The top ten clonotypes cover 6.4% of the sample.

Reading the label with the study, this specimen's treatment or condition is: around 19 received Ad26.COV2.S at low or high dose, single or two shots; 5 received placebo; per-sample allocation not given. Repertoires of vaccine and placebo recipients were sequenced from samples taken on day 63 after the first injection. In Cohort 1b, some 25 adults aged 18-55 years were enrolled at a single site in Boston, USA, between 29 July and 7 August 2020. Ad26.COV2.S consisted of a replication-incompetent adenovirus type 26 vector by which a prefusion-stabilized SARS-CoV-2 spike protein from the original Wuhan strain was expressed. Trimming at the junction amounts to 8 bases on V and 3 bases on J, and the germline ends lie 4 bases apart. CDR1 and CDR2, per the germline V gene, are MNHEY and SVGAGI. The CDR3 holds 10 amino acids from the cysteine to the phenylalanine. Just CDR3 DNA is preserved here, 30 bases in frame from base 1.

The TCR was taken from a person aged 18 to 59 who received the Ad26.COV2.S COVID-19 vaccine or a placebo. This material consisted of peripheral blood, taken in a trial of Ad26.COV2.S vaccine versus placebo. The V gene is TRBV6-5 and the J gene is TRBJ2-5, with the D gene call left open. The CDR3 loop reads CASREETQYF. The nucleotides are TGTGCCAGCCGGGAAGAGACCCAGTACTTC.